This T cell receptor (beta chain) was obtained from a study of shared clonotypes between healthy human individuals. Positive CCR7 selection of CD45RO-negative cells yielded the naive CD8 cells, and terminally differentiated effector memory CD45RA+ cells were excluded. CDR1 is WSHSY and CDR2 is SAAADI in the germline V gene. With V trimmed by 2 bases and J by 2 bases, 3 bases remained unmatched. The CDR3 contains 15 residues. The repertoire was sequenced with immunoSEQ multiplex PCR; TCRdb's copy has only in-frame clones and lacks some. This sample has millions of clones, with approximately 94% found just once.

The sequence was collected from a young man in good health. Sample: naive CD8+ T cells sorted from blood. The chain combines TRBV10-2 with TRBJ1-5, with 7 bases aligning to TRBD1. Here the CDR3 DNA reads TGCGCCAGCAGTGAGAGGGGGCTCGGCAATCAGCCCCAGCATTTT. It yields the protein CASSERGLGNQPQHF.